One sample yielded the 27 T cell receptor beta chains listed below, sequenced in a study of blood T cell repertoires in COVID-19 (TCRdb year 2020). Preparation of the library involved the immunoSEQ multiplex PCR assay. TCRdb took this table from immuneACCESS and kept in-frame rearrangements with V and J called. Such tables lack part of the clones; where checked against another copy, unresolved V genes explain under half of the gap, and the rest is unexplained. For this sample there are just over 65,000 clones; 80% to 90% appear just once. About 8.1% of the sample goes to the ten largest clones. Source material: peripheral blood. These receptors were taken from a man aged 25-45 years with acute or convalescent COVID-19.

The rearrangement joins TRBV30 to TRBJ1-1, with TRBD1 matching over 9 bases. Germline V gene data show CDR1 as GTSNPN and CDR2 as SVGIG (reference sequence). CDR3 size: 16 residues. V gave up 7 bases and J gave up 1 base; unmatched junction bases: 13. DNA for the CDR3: TGTGCCTCGAACAGCGGGACAGGGAATGGGAACACTGAAGCTTTCTTT. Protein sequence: CASNSGTGNGNTEAFF.

CDR3 region: CASSLGALRGASSYEQYF. As DNA, the CDR3 is TGTGCCAGCAGCTTGGGGGCCCTTCGGGGGGCGAGCTCCTACGAGCAGTACTTC. The rearrangement links TRBV7-2 to TRBJ2-7, with a tentative D call TRBD2 (7 bases). V shed 3 bases and J shed 0 bases, with 21 bases lying between them. CDR1 SGHTA and CDR2 FQGNSA come from the germline V gene. CDR3 size: 18 residues.

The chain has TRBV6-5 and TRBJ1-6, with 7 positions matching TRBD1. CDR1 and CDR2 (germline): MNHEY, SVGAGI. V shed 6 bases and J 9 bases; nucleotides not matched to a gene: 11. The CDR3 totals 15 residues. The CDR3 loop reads CASRTGVTGLSPLHF. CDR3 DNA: TGTGCCAGCAGGACCGGGGTGACAGGGCTTTCACCCCTCCACTTT.

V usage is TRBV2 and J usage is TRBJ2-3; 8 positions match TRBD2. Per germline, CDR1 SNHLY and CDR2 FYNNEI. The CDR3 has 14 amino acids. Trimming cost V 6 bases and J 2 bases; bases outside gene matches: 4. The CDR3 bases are TGTGCCAGCAGGACGACTAGCGACACAGATACGCAGTATTTT. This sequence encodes CASRTTSDTDTQYF.

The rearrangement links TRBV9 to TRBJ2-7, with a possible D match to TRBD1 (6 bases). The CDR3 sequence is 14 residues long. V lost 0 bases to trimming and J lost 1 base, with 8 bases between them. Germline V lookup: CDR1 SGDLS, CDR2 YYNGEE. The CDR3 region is CASSVAGASYEQYF. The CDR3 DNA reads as TGTGCCAGCAGCGTAGCAGGGGCATCCTACGAGCAGTACTTC. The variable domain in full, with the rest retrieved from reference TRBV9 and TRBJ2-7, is DSGVTQTPKHLITATGQRVTLRCSPRSGDLSVYWYQQSLDQGLQFLIQYYNGEERAKGNILERFSAQQFPDLHSELNLSSLELGDSALYFCASSVAGASYEQYFGPGTRLTVT.

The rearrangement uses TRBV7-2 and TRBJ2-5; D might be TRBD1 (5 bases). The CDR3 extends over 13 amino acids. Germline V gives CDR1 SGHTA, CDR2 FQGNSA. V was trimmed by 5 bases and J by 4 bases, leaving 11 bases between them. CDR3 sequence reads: CASSLTVGETQYF. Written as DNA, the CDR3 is TGTGCCAGCAGCCTGACAGTAGGAGAGACCCAGTACTTC.

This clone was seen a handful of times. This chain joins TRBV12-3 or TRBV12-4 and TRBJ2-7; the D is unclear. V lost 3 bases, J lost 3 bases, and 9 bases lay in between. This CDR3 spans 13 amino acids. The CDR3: CASSFGRSYEQYF. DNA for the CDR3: TGTGCCAGCAGTTTCGGTAGGAGCTACGAGCAGTACTTC.

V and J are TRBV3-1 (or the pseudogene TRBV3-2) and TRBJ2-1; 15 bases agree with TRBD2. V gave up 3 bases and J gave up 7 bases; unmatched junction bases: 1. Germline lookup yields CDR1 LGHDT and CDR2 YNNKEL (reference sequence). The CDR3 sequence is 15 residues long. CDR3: CASSQGLAGGNEQFF. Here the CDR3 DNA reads TGTGCCAGCAGCCAGGGACTAGCGGGAGGAAATGAGCAGTTCTTC.

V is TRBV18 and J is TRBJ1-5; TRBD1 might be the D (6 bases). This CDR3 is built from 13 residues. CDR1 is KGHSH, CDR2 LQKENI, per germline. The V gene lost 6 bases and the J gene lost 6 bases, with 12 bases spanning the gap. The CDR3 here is CASSPTGIQPQHF. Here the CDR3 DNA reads TGTGCCAGCTCGCCTACAGGGATTCAGCCCCAGCATTTT.

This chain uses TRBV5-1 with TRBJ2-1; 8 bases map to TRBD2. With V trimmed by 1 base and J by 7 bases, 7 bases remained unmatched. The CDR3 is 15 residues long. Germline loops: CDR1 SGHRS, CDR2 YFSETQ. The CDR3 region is CASSLHPSGQNEQFF. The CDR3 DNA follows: TGCGCCAGCAGCTTGCATCCTAGCGGGCAGAATGAGCAGTTCTTC.

CDR3 DNA: TGTGCCAGCAGTTTATCAGGAGGCGACATTCAGTACTTC. Its protein product is CASSLSGGDIQYF. The chain combines TRBV12-3 or TRBV12-4 with TRBJ2-4, with D maybe TRBD2 (5 bases). The CDR3 is 13 residues long. Trimming pared 2 bases from V and 8 bases from J, leaving 10 bases between.

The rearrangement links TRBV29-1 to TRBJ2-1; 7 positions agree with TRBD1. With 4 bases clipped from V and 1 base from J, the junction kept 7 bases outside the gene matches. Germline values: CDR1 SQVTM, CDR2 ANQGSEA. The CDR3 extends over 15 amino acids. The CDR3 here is CSVVPGQESYNEQFF. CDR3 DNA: TGCAGCGTTGTCCCAGGACAGGAGTCCTACAATGAGCAGTTCTTC.

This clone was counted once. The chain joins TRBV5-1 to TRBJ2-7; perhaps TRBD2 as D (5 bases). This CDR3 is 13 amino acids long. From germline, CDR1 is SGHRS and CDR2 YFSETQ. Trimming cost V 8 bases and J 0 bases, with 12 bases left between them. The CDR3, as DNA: TGCGCCAGTACAACCGGGGTCTCCTACGAGCAGTACTTC. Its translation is CASTTGVSYEQYF.

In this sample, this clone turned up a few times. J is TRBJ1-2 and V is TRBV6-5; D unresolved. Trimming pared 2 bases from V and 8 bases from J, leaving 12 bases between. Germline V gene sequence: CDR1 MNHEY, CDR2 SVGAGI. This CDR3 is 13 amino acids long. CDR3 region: CASSYTGEEGYTF. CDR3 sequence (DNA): TGTGCCAGCAGTTACACGGGAGAGGAAGGCTACACCTTC.

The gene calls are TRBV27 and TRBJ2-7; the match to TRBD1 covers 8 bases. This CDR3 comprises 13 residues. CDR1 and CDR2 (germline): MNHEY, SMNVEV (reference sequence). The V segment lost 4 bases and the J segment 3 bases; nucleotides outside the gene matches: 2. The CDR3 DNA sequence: TGTGCCAGCAGTTGGGGACAGGTCTACGAGCAGTACTTC. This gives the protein CASSWGQVYEQYF.

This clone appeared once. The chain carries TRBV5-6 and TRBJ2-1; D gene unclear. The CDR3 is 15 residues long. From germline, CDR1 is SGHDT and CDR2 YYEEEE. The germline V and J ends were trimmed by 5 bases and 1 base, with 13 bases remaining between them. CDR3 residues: CASRSVIKSYNEQFF. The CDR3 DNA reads TGTGCCAGCAGATCGGTTATAAAGTCCTACAATGAGCAGTTCTTC.

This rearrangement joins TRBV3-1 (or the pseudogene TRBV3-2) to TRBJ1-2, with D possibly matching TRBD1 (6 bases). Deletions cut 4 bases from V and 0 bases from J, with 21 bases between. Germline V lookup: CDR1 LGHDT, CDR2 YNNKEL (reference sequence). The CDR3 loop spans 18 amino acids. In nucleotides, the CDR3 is TGTGCCAGCAGCCCTCCTCCGGGCAGGGGAGTTGCTAACTATGGCTACACCTTC. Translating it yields CASSPPPGRGVANYGYTF.

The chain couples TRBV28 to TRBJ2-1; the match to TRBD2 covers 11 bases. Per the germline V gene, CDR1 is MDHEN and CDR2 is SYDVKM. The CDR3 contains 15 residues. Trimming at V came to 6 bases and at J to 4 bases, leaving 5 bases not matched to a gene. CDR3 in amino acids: CASRSGTSGYNEQFF. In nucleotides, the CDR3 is TGTGCCAGCAGGTCCGGGACTAGCGGTTACAATGAGCAGTTCTTC.

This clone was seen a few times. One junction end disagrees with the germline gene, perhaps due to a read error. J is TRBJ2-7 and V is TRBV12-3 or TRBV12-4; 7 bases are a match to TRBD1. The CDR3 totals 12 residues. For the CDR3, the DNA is TGTGCCAGCAGTTTTGGGCCGGGACAGCGCGATTTC. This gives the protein CASSFGPGQRDF.

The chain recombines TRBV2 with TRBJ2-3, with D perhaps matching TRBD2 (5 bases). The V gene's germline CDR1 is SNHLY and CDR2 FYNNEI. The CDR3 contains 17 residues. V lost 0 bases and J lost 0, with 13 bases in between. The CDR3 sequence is CASSEAPEGPSTDTQYF. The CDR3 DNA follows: TGTGCCAGCAGTGAAGCGCCCGAGGGTCCGAGCACAGATACGCAGTATTTT.

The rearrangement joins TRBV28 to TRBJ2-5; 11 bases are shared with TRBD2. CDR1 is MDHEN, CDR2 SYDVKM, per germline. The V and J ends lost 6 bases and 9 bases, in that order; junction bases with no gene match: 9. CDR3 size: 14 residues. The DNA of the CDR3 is TGTGCCAGCAGGGGGACTAGCGGAATTTGGGCCCAGTACTTC. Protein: CASRGTSGIWAQYF.

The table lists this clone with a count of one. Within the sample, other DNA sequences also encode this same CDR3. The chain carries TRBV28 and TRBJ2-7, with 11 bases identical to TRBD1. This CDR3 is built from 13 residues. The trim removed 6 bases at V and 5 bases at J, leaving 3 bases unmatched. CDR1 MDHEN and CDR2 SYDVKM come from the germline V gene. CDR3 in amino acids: CASRRTGGHEQYF. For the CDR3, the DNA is TGTGCCAGCAGGCGGACAGGGGGCCACGAGCAGTACTTC.

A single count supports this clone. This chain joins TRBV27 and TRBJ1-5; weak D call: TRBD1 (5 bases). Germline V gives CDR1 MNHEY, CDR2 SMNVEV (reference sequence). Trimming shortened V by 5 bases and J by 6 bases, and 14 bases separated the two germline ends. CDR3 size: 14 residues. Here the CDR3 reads CASSRAGSSQPQHF. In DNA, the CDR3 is TGTGCCAGCAGTCGGGCAGGGTCTTCTCAGCCCCAGCATTTT.

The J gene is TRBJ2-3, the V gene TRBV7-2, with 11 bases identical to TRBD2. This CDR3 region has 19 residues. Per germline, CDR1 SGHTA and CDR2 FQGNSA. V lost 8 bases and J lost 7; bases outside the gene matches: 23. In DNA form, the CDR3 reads TGTGCCAGCGACTCCTCCTTCCTTAGCGGGAGGGACTATAGGAATACGCAGTATTTT. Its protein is CASDSSFLSGRDYRNTQYF.

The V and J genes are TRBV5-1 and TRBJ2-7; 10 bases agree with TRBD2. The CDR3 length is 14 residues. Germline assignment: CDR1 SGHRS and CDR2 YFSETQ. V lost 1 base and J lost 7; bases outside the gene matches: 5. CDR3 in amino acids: CASSLLLAGREQYF. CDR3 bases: TGCGCCAGCAGCTTGCTACTAGCGGGACGGGAGCAGTACTTC.

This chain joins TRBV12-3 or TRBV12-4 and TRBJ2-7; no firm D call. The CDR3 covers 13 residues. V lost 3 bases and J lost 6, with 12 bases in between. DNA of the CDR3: TGTGCCAGCAGTTTCCTCCTCTCCGGCGAGCAGTACTTC. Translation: CASSFLLSGEQYF.

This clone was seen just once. CDR3 in DNA: TGTGCCAGCAGTTGGCGGGGCAATCAGCCCCAGCATTTT. Amino acids: CASSWRGNQPQHF. The chain combines TRBV3-1 (or the pseudogene TRBV3-2) with TRBJ1-5, with D hard to call. Germline V gene sequence: CDR1 LGHDT, CDR2 YNNKEL (reference sequence). The CDR3 extends over 13 amino acids. V lost 6 bases and J lost 2, with 8 bases in between.